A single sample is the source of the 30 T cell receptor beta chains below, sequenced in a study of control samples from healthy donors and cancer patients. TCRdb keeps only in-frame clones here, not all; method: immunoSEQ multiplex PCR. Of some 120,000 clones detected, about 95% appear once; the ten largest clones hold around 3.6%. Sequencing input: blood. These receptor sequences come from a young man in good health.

The CDR3 spells CASSQSDREPNEQFF. DNA of the CDR3: TGCGCCAGCAGTCAATCAGACAGGGAACCCAATGAGCAGTTCTTC. The chain employs TRBV23-1 and TRBJ2-1, with TRBD1 matching over 7 bases. TRBV23-1 is treated as an ORF (open reading frame) with a function not yet certain. The CDR3 consists of 15 residues. V was pared by 0 bases and J by 6 bases, with 5 bases of the junction left unmatched.

This chain's CDR3 is CASSEWGQGLQETQYF. CDR3 DNA: TGTGCCAGCAGCGAGTGGGGACAGGGGTTGCAAGAGACCCAGTACTTC. The V gene is TRBV9, the J gene TRBJ2-5; TRBD1 matches at 10 bases. The germline CDR1 and CDR2 sequences are SGDLS and YYNGEE. The CDR3 totals 16 residues. Unmatched junction bases numbered 7, after V lost 3 bases and J lost 2 bases.

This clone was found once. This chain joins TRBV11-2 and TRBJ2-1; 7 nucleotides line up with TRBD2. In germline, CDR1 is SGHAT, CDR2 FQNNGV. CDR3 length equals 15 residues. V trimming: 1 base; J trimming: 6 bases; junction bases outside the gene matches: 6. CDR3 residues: CASSLGLAPGNEQFF. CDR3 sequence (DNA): TGTGCCAGCAGCTTAGGACTAGCCCCCGGCAATGAGCAGTTCTTC.

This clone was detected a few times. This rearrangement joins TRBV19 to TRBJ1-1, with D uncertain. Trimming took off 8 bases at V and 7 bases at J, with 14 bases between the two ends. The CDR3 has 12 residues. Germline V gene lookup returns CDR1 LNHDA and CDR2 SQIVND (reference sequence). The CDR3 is CASHGNPFEAFF. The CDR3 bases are TGTGCCAGTCACGGGAACCCATTTGAAGCTTTCTTT. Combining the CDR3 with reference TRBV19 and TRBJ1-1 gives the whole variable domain DGGITQSPKYLFRKEGQNVTLSCEQNLNHDAMYWYRQDPGQGLRLIYYSQIVNDFQKGDIAEGYSVSREKKESFPLTVTSAQKNPTAFYLCASHGNPFEAFFGQGTRLTVV.

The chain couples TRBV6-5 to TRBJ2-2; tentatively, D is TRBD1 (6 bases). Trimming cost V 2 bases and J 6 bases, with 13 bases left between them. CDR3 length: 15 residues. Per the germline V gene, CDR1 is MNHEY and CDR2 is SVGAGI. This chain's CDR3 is CASSYQGRWAGELFF. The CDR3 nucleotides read TGTGCCAGCAGTTACCAGGGGCGCTGGGCCGGGGAGCTGTTTTTT.

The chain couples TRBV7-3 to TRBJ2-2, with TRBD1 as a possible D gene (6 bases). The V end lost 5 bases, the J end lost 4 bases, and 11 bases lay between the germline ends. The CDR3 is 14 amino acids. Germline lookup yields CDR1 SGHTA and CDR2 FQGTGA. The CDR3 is CASSHLRGTGELFF. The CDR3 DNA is TGTGCCAGCAGCCATCTCAGGGGCACCGGGGAGCTGTTTTTT.

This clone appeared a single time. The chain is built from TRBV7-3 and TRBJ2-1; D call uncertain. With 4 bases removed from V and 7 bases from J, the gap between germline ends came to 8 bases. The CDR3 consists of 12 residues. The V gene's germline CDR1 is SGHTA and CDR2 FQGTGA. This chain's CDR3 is CASSSDGNEQFF. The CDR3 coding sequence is TGTGCCAGCAGCTCGGACGGGAATGAGCAGTTCTTC.

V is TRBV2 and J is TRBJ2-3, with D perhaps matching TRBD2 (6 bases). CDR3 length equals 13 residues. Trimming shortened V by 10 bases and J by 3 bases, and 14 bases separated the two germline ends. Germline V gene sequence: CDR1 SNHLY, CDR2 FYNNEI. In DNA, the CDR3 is TGTGCCACCGTGGGGGGAATGACAGATACGCAGTATTTT. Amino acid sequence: CATVGGMTDTQYF.

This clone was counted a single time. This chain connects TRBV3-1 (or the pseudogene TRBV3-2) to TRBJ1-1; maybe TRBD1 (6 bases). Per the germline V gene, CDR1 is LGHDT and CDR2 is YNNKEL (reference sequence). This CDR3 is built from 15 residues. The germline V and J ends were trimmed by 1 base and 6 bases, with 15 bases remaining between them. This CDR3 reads CASSQGGGALSEAFF. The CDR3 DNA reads TGTGCCAGCAGCCAAGGAGGGGGGGCTCTTTCTGAAGCTTTCTTT.

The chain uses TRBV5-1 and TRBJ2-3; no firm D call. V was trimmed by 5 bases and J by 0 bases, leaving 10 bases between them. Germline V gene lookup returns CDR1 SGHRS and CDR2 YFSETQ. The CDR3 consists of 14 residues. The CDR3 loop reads CASRKGYSTDTQYF. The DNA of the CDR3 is TGCGCCAGCAGGAAGGGTTACAGCACAGATACGCAGTATTTT.

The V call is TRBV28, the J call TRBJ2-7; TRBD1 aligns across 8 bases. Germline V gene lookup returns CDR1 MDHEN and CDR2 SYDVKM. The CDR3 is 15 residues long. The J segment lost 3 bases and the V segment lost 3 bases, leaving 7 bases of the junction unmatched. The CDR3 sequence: CASSFFRTGSYEQYF. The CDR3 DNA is TGTGCCAGCAGTTTTTTCCGGACAGGGAGCTACGAGCAGTACTTC.

The CDR3 reads CASSLGATGELFF. CDR3 DNA sequence: TGTGCCAGCAGTCTGGGGGCAACCGGGGAGCTGTTTTTT. The rearrangement links TRBV6-2 or TRBV6-3 to TRBJ2-2, with D perhaps TRBD1 (6 bases). The CDR3 sequence is 13 residues long. Germline CDR1 is MNHEY and CDR2 is SVGEGT. V was trimmed by 5 bases and J by 5 bases, leaving 9 bases between them.

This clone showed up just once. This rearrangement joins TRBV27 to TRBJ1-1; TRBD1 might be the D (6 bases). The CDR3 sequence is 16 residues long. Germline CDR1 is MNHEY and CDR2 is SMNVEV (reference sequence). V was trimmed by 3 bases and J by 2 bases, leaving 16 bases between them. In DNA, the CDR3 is TGTGCCAGCAGTTTTGGGGGCGTACGGGTCAACACTGAAGCTTTCTTT. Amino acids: CASSFGGVRVNTEAFF.

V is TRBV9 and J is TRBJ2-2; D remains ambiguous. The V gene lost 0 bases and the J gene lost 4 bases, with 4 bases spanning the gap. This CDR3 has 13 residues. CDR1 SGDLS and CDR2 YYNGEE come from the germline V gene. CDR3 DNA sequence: TGTGCCAGCAGCGTAGAGGCCACCGGGGAGCTGTTTTTT. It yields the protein CASSVEATGELFF.

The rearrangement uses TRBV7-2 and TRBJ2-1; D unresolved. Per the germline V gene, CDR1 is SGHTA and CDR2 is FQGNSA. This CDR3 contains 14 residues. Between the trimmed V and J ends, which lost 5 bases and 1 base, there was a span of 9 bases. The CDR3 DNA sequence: TGTGCCAGCAGCCCCCAGGTGTCCTACAATGAGCAGTTCTTC. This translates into CASSPQVSYNEQFF.

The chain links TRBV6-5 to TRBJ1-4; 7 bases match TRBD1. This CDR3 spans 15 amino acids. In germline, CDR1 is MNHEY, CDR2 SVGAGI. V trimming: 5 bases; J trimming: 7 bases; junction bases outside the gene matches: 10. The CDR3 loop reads CASSPGAGGPEKLFF. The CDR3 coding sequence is TGTGCCAGCAGTCCTGGCGCAGGGGGTCCTGAAAAACTGTTTTTT.

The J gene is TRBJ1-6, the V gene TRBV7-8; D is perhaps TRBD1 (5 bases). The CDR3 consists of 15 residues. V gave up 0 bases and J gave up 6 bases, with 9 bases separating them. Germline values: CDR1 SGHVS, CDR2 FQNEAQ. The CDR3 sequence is CASSLAGGSNSPLHF. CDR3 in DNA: TGTGCCAGCAGCTTAGCGGGGGGGAGTAATTCACCCCTCCACTTT.

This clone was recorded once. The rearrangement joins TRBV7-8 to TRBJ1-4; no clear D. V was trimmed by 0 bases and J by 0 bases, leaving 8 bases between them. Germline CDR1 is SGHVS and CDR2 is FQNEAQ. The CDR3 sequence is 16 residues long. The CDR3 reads CASSLAFSSTNEKLFF. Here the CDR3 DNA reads TGTGCCAGCAGCTTAGCCTTCAGTTCAACTAATGAAAAACTGTTTTTT.

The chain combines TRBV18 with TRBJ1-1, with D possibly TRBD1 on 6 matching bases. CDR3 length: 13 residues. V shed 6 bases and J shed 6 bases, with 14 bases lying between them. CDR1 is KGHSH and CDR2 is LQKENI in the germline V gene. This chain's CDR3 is CASSPQGMAEAFF. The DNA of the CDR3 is TGTGCCAGCTCCCCGCAGGGGATGGCTGAAGCTTTCTTT. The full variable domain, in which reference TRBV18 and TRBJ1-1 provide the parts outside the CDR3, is NAGVMQNPRHLVRRRGQEARLRCSPMKGHSHVYWYRQLPEEGLKFMVYLQKENIIDESGMPKERFSAEFPKEGPSILRIQQVVRGDSAAYFCASSPQGMAEAFFGQGTRLTVV.

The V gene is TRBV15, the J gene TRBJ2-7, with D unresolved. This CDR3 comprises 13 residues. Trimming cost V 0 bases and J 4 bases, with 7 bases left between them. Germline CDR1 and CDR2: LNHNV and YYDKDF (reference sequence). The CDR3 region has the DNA TGTGCCACCAGCAGAGATGCTACTTACGAGCAGTACTTC. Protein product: CATSRDATYEQYF. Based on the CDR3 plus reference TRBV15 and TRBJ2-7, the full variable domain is DAMVIQNPRYQVTQFGKPVTLSCSQTLNHNVMYWYQQKSSQAPKLLFHYYDKDFNNEADTPDNFQSRRPNTSFCFLDIRSPGLGDTAMYLCATSRDATYEQYFGPGTRLTVT.

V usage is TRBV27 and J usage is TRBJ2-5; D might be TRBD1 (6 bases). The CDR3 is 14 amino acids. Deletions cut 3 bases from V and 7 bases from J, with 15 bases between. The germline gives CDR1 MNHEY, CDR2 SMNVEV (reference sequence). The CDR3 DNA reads TGTGCCAGCAGTTTCATGGCAGGGGTTCGGACCCAGTACTTC. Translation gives CASSFMAGVRTQYF.

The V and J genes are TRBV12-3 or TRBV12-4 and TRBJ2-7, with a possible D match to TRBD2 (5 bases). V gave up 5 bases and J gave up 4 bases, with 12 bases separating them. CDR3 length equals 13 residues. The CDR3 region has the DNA TGTGCCAGCAGTCTGGACGGGAATTACGAGCAGTACTTC. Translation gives CASSLDGNYEQYF.

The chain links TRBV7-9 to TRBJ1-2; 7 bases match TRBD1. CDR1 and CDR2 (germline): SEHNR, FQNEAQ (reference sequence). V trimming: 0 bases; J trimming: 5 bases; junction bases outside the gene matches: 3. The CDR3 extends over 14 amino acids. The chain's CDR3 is CASSLADRAYGYTF. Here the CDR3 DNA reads TGTGCCAGCAGCTTAGCTGACAGGGCGTATGGCTACACCTTC.

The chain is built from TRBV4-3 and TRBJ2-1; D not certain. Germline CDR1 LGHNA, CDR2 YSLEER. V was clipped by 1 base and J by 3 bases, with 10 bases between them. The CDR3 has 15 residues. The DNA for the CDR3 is TGCGCCAGCAGCCAAGTAGCTGGAGACTACAATGAGCAGTTCTTC. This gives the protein CASSQVAGDYNEQFF.

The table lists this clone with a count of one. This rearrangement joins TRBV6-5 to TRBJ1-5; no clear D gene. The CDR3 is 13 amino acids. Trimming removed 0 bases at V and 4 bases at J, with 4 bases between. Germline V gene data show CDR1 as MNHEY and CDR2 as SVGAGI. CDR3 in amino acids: CASSYSPNQPQHF. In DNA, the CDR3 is TGTGCCAGCAGTTACTCCCCAAATCAGCCCCAGCATTTT.

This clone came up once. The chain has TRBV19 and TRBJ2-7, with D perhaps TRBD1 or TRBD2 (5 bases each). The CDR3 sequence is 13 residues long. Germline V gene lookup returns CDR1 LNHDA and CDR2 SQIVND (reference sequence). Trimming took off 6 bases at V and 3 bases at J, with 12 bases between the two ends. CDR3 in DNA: TGTGCCAGTAGCCCAGGGACGGACTACGAGCAGTACTTC. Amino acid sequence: CASSPGTDYEQYF.

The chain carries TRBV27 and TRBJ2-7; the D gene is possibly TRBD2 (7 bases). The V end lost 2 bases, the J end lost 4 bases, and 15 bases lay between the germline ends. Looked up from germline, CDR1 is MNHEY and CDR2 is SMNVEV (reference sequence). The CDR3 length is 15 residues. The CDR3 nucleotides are TGTGCCAGCAGTTTAACGTGGGGGGGCCCTTACGAGCAGTACTTC. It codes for CASSLTWGGPYEQYF.

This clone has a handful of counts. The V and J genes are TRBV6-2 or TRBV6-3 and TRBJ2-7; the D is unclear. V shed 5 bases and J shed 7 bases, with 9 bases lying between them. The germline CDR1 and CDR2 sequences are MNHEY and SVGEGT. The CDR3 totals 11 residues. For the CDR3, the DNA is TGTGCCAGCAGTATACGAAGGGAGCAGTACTTC. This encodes CASSIRREQYF.

The CDR3 loop reads CASSARQGTYEQYF. The CDR3 DNA follows: TGTGCCAGCAGCGCCAGACAGGGCACCTACGAGCAGTACTTC. This chain joins TRBV7-9 and TRBJ2-7; 7 nucleotides agree with TRBD1. V lost 5 bases, J lost 2 bases, and 6 bases stayed unmatched. Germline CDR1 is SEHNR and CDR2 is FQNEAQ (reference sequence). The CDR3 is made up of 14 amino acids.

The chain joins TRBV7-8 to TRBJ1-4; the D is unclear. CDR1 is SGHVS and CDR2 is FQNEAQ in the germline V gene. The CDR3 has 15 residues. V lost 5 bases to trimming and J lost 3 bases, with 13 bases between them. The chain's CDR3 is CASSATLNPNEKLFF. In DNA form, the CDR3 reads TGTGCCAGCAGCGCAACCTTGAATCCTAATGAAAAACTGTTTTTT.